The text below deals with one TCR beta chain. Its recognized antigen is unknown. No base qualities exist here, and no much larger clone lies one base off it. These data belong to a study of shared clonotypes between healthy human individuals (dated by TCRdb to about 2020). Regarding the study in general: The cohort included a few men and two women between 18 and 49 years of age. Per donor, three plates each were used for CD4 naive and CD4 memory, two for CD8 naive, and one for CD8 memory. To estimate repertoire size and how much clonotypes are shared between individuals, the study performed deep sequencing of blood TCR repertoires from 4 to 6 healthy adults. To increase sequencing depth and limit assay-specific biases, different laboratories used diverse techniques to prepare libraries and sequence TCR repertoires. Between about 0.8 and 9 billion PBMCs per donor were obtained by leukapheresis. Study-wide conclusions, independent of this receptor: Compared with non-shared clonotypes, clonotypes shared by all four sorted-subset donors had higher generation probabilities. Larger estimated clonotype richness was generally found for naive subsets than for memory subsets. Based on pairwise subsampling, the degree of clonotype sharing among donors was expected to be affected by sequencing depth. The genetic and exposure-history diversity represented was limited by the small number of donors. When several donors were compared, the shared fraction of clonotypes was 5% to 6.5% for naive CD4, less than 4% for naive CD8, roughly 2.3% for memory CD4, and roughly 0.43% for memory CD8. Sampling was limited to blood, and TCR repertoires in tissue likely differ from TCR repertoires in blood. Rarefaction of sorted-subset datasets indicated incomplete sequencing despite the large sequencing depth.

V was cut back by 0 bases and J by 12 bases, leaving a gap of 15 bases between them. Spanning cysteine to phenylalanine, the CDR3 consists of 15 amino acids. The kept DNA is CDR3 alone, 45 bases in frame from the first base. Reading the germline V gene (reference sequence) gives CDR1 MNHEY and CDR2 SMNVEV. TCR CDR3 regions were amplified from genomic DNA by multiplex PCR using the deep immunoSEQ assay. Extracted genomic DNA from each cell subset was distributed evenly across all wells of several immunoSEQ 96-well plates, and each plate was treated as a replicate. For sorted subsets, each replicate PCR was loaded with roughly 0.2 ug genomic DNA, equivalent to approximately 27,000 T cell genomes. Purified libraries were quantified with a Qubit 3.0 fluorometer, sized on a Bioanalyzer 2100, and re-quantified with the KAPA Library Quantification kit. Each immunoSEQ 96-well plate was sequenced on its own single-read 150-cycle Illumina NextSeq 550 flow cell. As for how the authors treated the data: Because only junctional sequences without quality scores were contained in the immunoSEQ output, filtering matching that applied to full-length reads could not be performed. To assign V/J genes and CDR3, sequences were annotated using PyIR, a Python wrapper for IgBLAST v1.9, with IMGT germline references. Any read was removed if the V/J assignment was weak (E-value above 1e-6), the CDR3 was missing, or the read contained stop codons, out-of-frame junctions, or ambiguous translated residues. A V3J clonotype was defined by an identical inferred V gene, J gene, and CDR3 amino acid sequence. Percentage overlap between repertoires was calculated by dividing the number of shared unique clonotypes by the size of the smaller repertoire. RTK rarefaction, the Chao1 estimator, and Recon v2.1 estimates of unobserved clonotypes were used to assess repertoire richness. Generation probabilities were computed with OLGA for all TCRbeta clonotypes obtained by the gDNA method from several donors. This is the immuneACCESS table as TCRdb keeps it, with only in-frame sequences that have V and J called. A part of the clones is gone; compared with another copy, unresolved V genes explain less than half, and the rest is unexplained. V, J and clone size derive from that table, while D and trimming were established from the DNA sequence. In this sample the table shows just over 2,000,000 clones, over 85% of which occur a single time. The ten largest clones capture around 1.1% of the sample.

CD8 naive samples were obtained by positive selection for CCR7 among CD45RO-negative cells, yielding a CD45RA+CCR7+ population from which TemRA cells were excluded. The donors were healthy, HIV-negative adults who had no recently reported acute infections or vaccinations. Every donor was a Caucasian adult living in Nashville, Tennessee, USA. Blood was obtained by leukapheresis, after which PBMCs were separated by Ficoll-Histopaque density gradient centrifugation and cryopreserved in liquid nitrogen vapor phase. Analytical flow cytometry was used to check the purity and quantity of every magnetically sorted T cell population. Each sorted fraction had its genomic DNA isolated and then quantified by UV absorbance on a Nanodrop 2000c.

Sequenced sample: naive CD8+ T cells sorted from blood. The cell subset or site label for this specimen denotes: CD45RA+CCR7+. The chain is made from TRBV27 and TRBJ1-6; the D gene identity is not certain. The clonotype was recovered from a young man in good health. The CDR3: CASSLSGRHLEPLHF. The DNA sequence is TGTGCCAGCAGTTTATCTGGCAGGCACCTAGAACCCCTCCACTTT.